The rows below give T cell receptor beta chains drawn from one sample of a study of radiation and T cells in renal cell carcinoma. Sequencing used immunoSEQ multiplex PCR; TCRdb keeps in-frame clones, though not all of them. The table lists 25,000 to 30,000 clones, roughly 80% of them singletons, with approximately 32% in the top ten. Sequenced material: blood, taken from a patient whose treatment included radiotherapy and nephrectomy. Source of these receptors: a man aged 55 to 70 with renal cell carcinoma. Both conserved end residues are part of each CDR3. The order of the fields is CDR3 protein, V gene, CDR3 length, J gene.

CACFGQNYGYTF,TRBV30,12,TRBJ1-2
CASSPGQGVNAEAFF,TRBV5-4,15,TRBJ1-1
CATLGAFNEQYF,TRBV27,12,TRBJ2-7
CASSPIGGRSSYEQYF,TRBV7-3,16,TRBJ2-7
CASSIAVQTYEQYF,TRBV19,14,TRBJ2-7
CASSPGQNQPQHF,TRBV5-4,13,TRBJ1-5
CASSLLTNGQVKTIYF,TRBV5-6,16,TRBJ1-3
CASGFLAGGSSYNEQFF,TRBV12-5,17,TRBJ2-1
CASSRCRDRVTKGF,TRBV21-1,14,TRBJ1-5
CASSLYRGAVNTEAFF,TRBV6-6,16,TRBJ1-1
CAIRGQGNTYEQYF,TRBV10-3,14,-
CASSPGTGHTRAEAFF,TRBV19,16,TRBJ1-1
CAWSVRETQYF,TRBV30,11,TRBJ2-5
CASSTGWVGTEAFF,TRBV2,14,TRBJ1-1
CASSLGSLEQFF,TRBV7-8,12,TRBJ2-1
CASSLRRTSVNEQFF,TRBV5-6,15,TRBJ2-1
CASSPLRDTPFDTQYF,TRBV18,16,TRBJ2-3